This TCR beta chain was captured by sequencing in a study of blood T cell repertoires in COVID-19. For the study at large: Sites in the United States, Italy and Spain provided acute and convalescent COVID-19 samples. Sources were T cells, B-cell-depleted T cells, or PBMCs; the material itself was cDNA or gDNA.

As originally analysed: For nucleated cells, counts were estimated from reference gene primer amplification. TCRdb keeps only in-frame clones here, not all; method: immunoSEQ multiplex PCR. The V and J calls and clone size were taken over from that table, and D and trimming were inferred from the DNA. The data hold over 65,000 clones, with over 80% observed a single time. V was cut by 4 bases and J by 1 base, with 13 bases left in between. Germline lookup yields CDR1 LGHDT and CDR2 YNNKEL (reference sequence). This CDR3 region has 15 residues. The V and J genes are TRBV3-1 (or the pseudogene TRBV3-2) and TRBJ1-1, with D possibly being TRBD1 (5 bases). This clonotype was sampled from a man older than 75 with active or convalescent COVID-19. The sample consisted of peripheral blood. DNA for the CDR3: TGTGCCAGCAGCCCGCAGGGATCCAAGAACACTGAAGCTTTCTTT. This translates into CASSPQGSKNTEAFF.